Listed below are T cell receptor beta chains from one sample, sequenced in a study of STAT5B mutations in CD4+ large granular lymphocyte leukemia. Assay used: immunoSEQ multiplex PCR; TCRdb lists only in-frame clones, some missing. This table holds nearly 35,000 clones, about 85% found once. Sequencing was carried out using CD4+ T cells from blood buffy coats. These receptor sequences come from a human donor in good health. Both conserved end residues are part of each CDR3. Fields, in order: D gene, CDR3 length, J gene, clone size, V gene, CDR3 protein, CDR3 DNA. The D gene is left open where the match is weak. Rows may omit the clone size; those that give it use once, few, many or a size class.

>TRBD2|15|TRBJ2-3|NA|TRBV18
CASSPGLAGGDTQYF
TGTGCCAGCTCCCCGGGACTAGCAGGAGGTGATACGCAGTATTTT
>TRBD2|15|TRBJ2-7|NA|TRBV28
CASSGLAGAGSEQYF
TGTGCCAGCAGCGGACTAGCGGGAGCCGGTAGCGAGCAGTACTTC
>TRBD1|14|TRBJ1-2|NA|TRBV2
CASAGQGANYGYTF
TGTGCCAGCGCCGGACAGGGAGCTAACTATGGCTACACCTTC
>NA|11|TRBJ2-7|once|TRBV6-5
CASSYLQKQYF
TGTGCCAGCAGTTACTTACAGAAGCAGTACTTC
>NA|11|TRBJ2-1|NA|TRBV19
CASSIGPEQFF
TGTGCCAGTAGTATAGGGCCCGAGCAGTTCTTC
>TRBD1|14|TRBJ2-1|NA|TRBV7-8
CASSLNRGQSEQFF
TGTGCCAGCAGCTTAAACAGGGGGCAATCTGAGCAGTTCTTC
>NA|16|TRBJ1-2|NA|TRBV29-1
CSVYRPGGLKSGGYTF
TGCAGCGTCTACCGGCCCGGGGGACTCAAAAGCGGTGGCTACACCTTC
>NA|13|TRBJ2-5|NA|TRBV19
CASSIISGETQYF
TGTGCCAGTAGTATAATTAGCGGTGAGACCCAGTACTTC
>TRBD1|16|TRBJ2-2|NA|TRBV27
CASRKSGGAGTGELFF
TGTGCCAGCAGAAAATCAGGGGGCGCGGGCACCGGGGAGCTGTTTTTT
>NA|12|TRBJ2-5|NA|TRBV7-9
CASSLARETQYF
TGTGCCAGCAGCCTAGCACGGGAGACCCAGTACTTC
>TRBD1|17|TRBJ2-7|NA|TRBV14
CASSQVAGTGYPYEQYF
TGTGCCAGCAGCCAGGTAGCCGGGACAGGGTACCCCTACGAGCAGTACTTC
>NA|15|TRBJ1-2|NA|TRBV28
CASNEWGGRNYGYTF
TGTGCCAGCAATGAGTGGGGGGGCAGAAACTATGGCTACACCTTC
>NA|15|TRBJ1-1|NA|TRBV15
CATSRDLRQSPEAFF
TGTGCCACCAGCAGAGACTTGAGACAGTCTCCCGAAGCTTTCTTT
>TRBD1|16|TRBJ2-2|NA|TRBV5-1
CASSIRDRLGTGELFF
TGCGCCAGCAGCATCCGGGACAGGCTGGGGACCGGGGAGCTGTTTTTT
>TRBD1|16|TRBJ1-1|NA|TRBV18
CASSPEQGTSNTEAFF
TGTGCCAGCTCACCAGAACAGGGGACGAGCAACACTGAAGCTTTCTTT
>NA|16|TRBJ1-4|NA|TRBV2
CASSDTRGDNNEKLFF
TGTGCCAGCAGTGATACCAGGGGCGACAATAATGAAAAACTGTTTTTT
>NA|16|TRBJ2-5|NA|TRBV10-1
CASSESGAWGQETQYF
TGCGCCAGCAGTGAGTCCGGGGCGTGGGGCCAAGAGACCCAGTACTTC
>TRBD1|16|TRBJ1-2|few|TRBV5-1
CASSLEEQGARSGYTF
TGCGCCAGCAGCTTGGAGGAACAGGGGGCGAGGAGTGGCTACACCTTC
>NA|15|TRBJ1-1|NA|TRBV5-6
CASSRPSRLNTEAFF
TGTGCCAGCAGCCGTCCGTCCAGACTGAACACTGAAGCTTTCTTT
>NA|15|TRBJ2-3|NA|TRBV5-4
CASSLRRAPADTQYF
TGTGCCAGCAGCTTGCGCAGGGCCCCCGCAGATACGCAGTATTTT
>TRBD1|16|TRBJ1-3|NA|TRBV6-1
CASSETGQRRTDTIYF
TGTGCCAGCAGTGAAACGGGACAGCGGAGGACGGACACCATATATTTT
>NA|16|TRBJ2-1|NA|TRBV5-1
CASSPYTFGAHNEQFF
TGCGCCAGCAGCCCTTACACATTCGGCGCCCACAATGAGCAGTTCTTC
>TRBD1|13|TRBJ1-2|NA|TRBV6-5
CASSLTGGYGYTF
TGTGCCAGCAGCCTTACAGGGGGCTATGGCTACACCTTC
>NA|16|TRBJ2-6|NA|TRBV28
CASSLSRDSGANVLTF
TGTGCCAGCAGTTTATCCCGGGACTCTGGGGCCAACGTCCTGACTTTC
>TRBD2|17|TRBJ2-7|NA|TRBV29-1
CSVDDSYLAGGSHEQYF
TGCAGCGTTGATGACAGTTATCTAGCGGGAGGGTCCCACGAGCAGTACTTC
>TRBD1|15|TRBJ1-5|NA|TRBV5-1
CASSITGGRNQPQHF
TGCGCCAGCAGCATTACAGGGGGCCGAAATCAGCCCCAGCATTTT
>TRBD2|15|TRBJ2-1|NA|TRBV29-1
CSFRGTSGLNNEQFF
TGCAGCTTCCGAGGGACTAGCGGGTTAAACAATGAGCAGTTCTTC
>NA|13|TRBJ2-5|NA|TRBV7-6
CASSRTDQETQYF
TGTGCCAGCAGCCGGACAGACCAAGAGACCCAGTACTTC